This passage covers 27 T cell receptor beta chains from one sample sequenced in a study of T-cell reconstitution after alpha-beta-depleted transplantation in children. Construction of the TCRbeta library involved unique molecular identifiers. In TCRdb, the PCR reads were re-called with MiXCR into one record per CDR3 protein. The repertoire has hundreds of thousands of distinct CDR3 sequences, under 15% of them found once; the top ten carry over 2%. The material sequenced was PBMCs, mostly from graft donor cells, taken 360 days after TCRalphabeta/CD19-depleted stem cell transplant. These receptor sequences come from a male patient under 18 who had a stem cell transplant for acute myeloid leukemia, so the T cells may come from the graft donor.

A few counts support this clonotype. The chain recombines TRBV7-2 with TRBJ2-1; D unclear. V dropped 0 bases and J dropped 0 bases, with 9 bases sitting between them. CDR3 size: 16 residues. Germline loops: CDR1 SGHTA, CDR2 FQGNSA. CDR3 residues: CASSLARIISYNEQFF. CDR3 in DNA: TGTGCCAGCAGCTTAGCGCGGATTATCTCCTACAATGAGCAGTTCTTC.

This rearrangement joins TRBV20-1 to TRBJ2-5, with D possibly matching TRBD1 (5 bases). Trimming removed 4 bases from V and 3 bases from J, with 9 bases in between. The CDR3 length is 12 residues. Germline CDR1 DFQATT, CDR2 SNEGSKA (reference sequence). Here the CDR3 DNA reads TGCAGTGCTACCCCCAGGGAAGAGACCCAGTACTTC. Protein sequence: CSATPREETQYF.

This clonotype occurred a few times. The gene calls are TRBV20-1 and TRBJ1-2; D is possibly TRBD1 (6 bases). CDR3 length: 16 amino acids. V was shortened by 0 bases and J by 8 bases, with 22 bases between the two germline ends. Looked up from germline, CDR1 is DFQATT and CDR2 is SNEGSKA (reference sequence). CDR3 nucleotide sequence: TGCAGTGCTAGAGATGTCAGTAGGGGGTTAGACGGAGGCTACACCTTC. The encoded protein is CSARDVSRGLDGGYTF.

This clonotype appeared many times. V is TRBV21-1 and J is TRBJ2-1; TRBD1, the D gene given by the table, was not confirmed from the DNA. TRBV21-1 is tagged as a pseudogene. CDR3 length equals 16 residues. CDR3 nucleotide sequence: TGTGCCAGCAGCAAAGGAGACAGTCCTTCCTACAATGAGCAGTTCTTC. Its protein is CASSKGDSPSYNEQFF.

This clonotype was seen a handful of times. This chain links TRBV2 with TRBJ2-7, with D possibly TRBD1 on 6 matching bases. From germline, CDR1 is SNHLY and CDR2 FYNNEI. Trimming removed 10 bases from V and 2 bases from J, with 12 bases in between. The length of the CDR3 is 12 residues. The CDR3: CATNRVPYEQYF. CDR3 in DNA: TGTGCCACCAACAGGGTTCCCTACGAGCAGTACTTC.

This clonotype was counted ten times or more. The chain is built from TRBV5-1 and TRBJ2-7; unclear D gene. Germline CDR1 and CDR2: SGHRS and YFSETQ. V lost 2 bases to trimming and J lost 2 bases, with 14 bases between them. This CDR3 has 15 residues. The CDR3 DNA follows: TGCGCCAGCAGCTTTGTTGGGCAGCATACCTACGAGCAGTACTTC. Its protein is CASSFVGQHTYEQYF.

V usage is TRBV20-1 and J usage is TRBJ1-1; 7 bases line up with TRBD1. The junction had 4 bases not matched to a gene; V was cut back by 0 bases and J by 6 bases. Germline V lookup: CDR1 DFQATT, CDR2 SNEGSKA (reference sequence). This CDR3 spans 13 amino acids. This CDR3 is CSAREGQSPEAFF. DNA for the CDR3: TGCAGTGCTAGAGAGGGACAGTCTCCTGAAGCTTTCTTT.

In this sample, this clonotype turned up a few times. The J gene is TRBJ1-5, the V gene TRBV2; 8 nucleotides line up with TRBD1. With V trimmed by 7 bases and J by 6 bases, 11 bases remained unmatched. This CDR3 contains 15 residues. Per the germline V gene, CDR1 is SNHLY and CDR2 is FYNNEI. The CDR3 reads CASTSRAGGGQPQHF. The CDR3 nucleotides read TGTGCCAGCACCTCGAGGGCAGGGGGCGGTCAGCCCCAGCATTTT.

This chain links TRBV6-1 with TRBJ2-7, with 7 bases matching TRBD1. Germline assignment: CDR1 MNHNS and CDR2 SASEGT. This CDR3 region has 14 residues. The V segment lost 5 bases and the J segment 2 bases; nucleotides outside the gene matches: 6. For the CDR3, the DNA is TGTGCCAGCAGTACCGGACAGGTGGCCTACGAGCAGTACTTC. It codes for CASSTGQVAYEQYF.

This clonotype was counted only a few times. This sequence joins TRBV7-8 and TRBJ2-3; possibly TRBD2 for D (6 bases). The CDR3 spans 15 residues. From germline, CDR1 is SGHVS and CDR2 FQNEAQ. Trimming shortened V by 1 base and J by 7 bases, and 15 bases separated the two germline ends. The CDR3 DNA follows: TGTGCCAGCAGCTTAGTCACGGGAGAACCCAATACGCAGTATTTT. This gives the protein CASSLVTGEPNTQYF.

This clonotype was recorded a few times. The chain links TRBV11-1 to TRBJ1-2; D is uncertain. The V end was cut by 0 bases, the J end by 8 bases, with 13 bases between. The CDR3 spans 14 residues. Germline CDR1 is SGHAT and CDR2 is FQDESV (reference sequence). The CDR3 DNA follows: TGTGCCAGCAGCTTAGCAGACATCGGGTCAGGCTACACCTTC. It codes for CASSLADIGSGYTF.

This chain uses TRBV19 with TRBJ2-1; TRBD2 agrees at 9 bases. After removal of 7 bases from V and 7 bases from J, the junction contained 14 bases not matched to a gene. Germline-derived CDR1 and CDR2 are LNHDA and SQIVND (reference sequence). The CDR3 covers 16 residues. The CDR3 nucleotides are TGTGCCAGTACCTACATTGCGGGAGGGCCTTTGAATGAGCAGTTCTTC. This codes for CASTYIAGGPLNEQFF.

The chain combines TRBV20-1 with TRBJ2-3; the match to TRBD2 covers 15 bases. The germline CDR1 and CDR2 sequences are DFQATT and SNEGSKA (reference sequence). V lost 4 bases, J lost 6 bases, and 11 bases stayed unmatched. The length of the CDR3 is 17 residues. The CDR3 DNA reads as TGCAGTGCTACCGGACTAGCGGGAGGGCCGCTTGTGGATACGCAGTATTTT. Encoded protein: CSATGLAGGPLVDTQYF.

This clonotype appeared a single time. A read error may produce the germline difference seen at one junction end. This chain joins TRBV11-2 and TRBJ2-1; D might be TRBD2 (5 bases). The CDR3 totals 18 residues. The V gene's germline CDR1 is SGHAT and CDR2 FQNNGV. CDR3 nucleotide sequence: TGTGCCAGCAGCTTATATCCTAGCCGAAGGATGACCTACAATAAGCAGTTCTTC. It codes for CASSLYPSRRMTYNKQFF.

This clonotype was counted a few times. This chain links TRBV14 with TRBJ2-1; possible D gene TRBD2, 5 bases. Germline V CDR1 and CDR2: SGHDN, FVKESK. This CDR3 is built from 15 residues. Trimming cost V 5 bases and J 0 bases, with 11 bases left between them. The CDR3 is CASSGPAASYNEQFF. The CDR3 DNA sequence: TGTGCCAGCAGCGGCCCAGCGGCCTCCTACAATGAGCAGTTCTTC.

This clonotype was detected ten times or more. This sequence joins TRBV12-3 or TRBV12-4 and TRBJ2-1; 13 nucleotides align to TRBD2. The trim removed 5 bases at V and 7 bases at J, leaving 11 bases unmatched. The CDR3 length is 17 residues. The CDR3: CASSPRGLAGIGNEQFF. The CDR3 nucleotides are TGTGCCAGCAGTCCCCGGGGACTAGCGGGAATTGGGAATGAGCAGTTCTTC.

This chain joins TRBV7-3 and TRBJ2-1; 8 bases match TRBD2. J gave up 8 bases and V 2 bases, and 8 bases lay outside the gene matches. Germline V gene data show CDR1 as SGHTA and CDR2 as FQGTGA. This CDR3 contains 15 residues. CDR3 in amino acids: CASSLEVSGNYEQFF. The CDR3 bases are TGTGCCAGCAGCTTAGAAGTTAGCGGGAACTATGAGCAGTTCTTC.

The genes are TRBV5-1 and TRBJ2-1, with 15 bases fitting TRBD2. V lost 3 bases, J lost 8 bases, and 3 bases stayed unmatched. CDR1 is SGHRS, CDR2 YFSETQ, per germline. CDR3 length equals 15 residues. CDR3 protein: CASSWTSGRADEQFF. The CDR3 DNA reads as TGCGCCAGCAGCTGGACTAGCGGGAGGGCCGATGAGCAGTTCTTC.

This clonotype was observed many times. The chain uses TRBV20-1 and TRBJ1-4; tentatively, D is TRBD1 (6 bases). Germline CDR1 and CDR2: DFQATT and SNEGSKA (reference sequence). Trimming removed 4 bases at V and 8 bases at J, with 20 bases between. The CDR3 runs 15 residues. The DNA for the CDR3 is TGCAGTGCTACCTCAGGGGTGCCGACTGGGGAAAAACTGTTTTTT. Its translation is CSATSGVPTGEKLFF.

This clonotype was seen at least ten times. This chain joins TRBV18 and TRBJ2-1; a weak D match, TRBD1 (6 bases). CDR1 and CDR2 from the germline V gene are KGHSH and LQKENI. V lost 4 bases to trimming and J lost 5 bases, with 18 bases between them. This CDR3 is built from 16 residues. CDR3 DNA sequence: TGTGCCAGCTCACTACGTACTCCCGGGACAAACAATGAGCAGTTCTTC. Residues: CASSLRTPGTNNEQFF. The entire variable domain, with the rest obtained from reference TRBV18 and TRBJ2-1, is as follows: NAGVMQNPRHLVRRRGQEARLRCSPMKGHSHVYWYRQLPEEGLKFMVYLQKENIIDESGMPKERFSAEFPKEGPSILRIQQVVRGDSAAYFCASSLRTPGTNNEQFFGPGTRLTVL.

This clonotype came up many times. The chain carries TRBV20-1 and TRBJ2-3; 12 bases line up with TRBD2. V lost 6 bases and J lost 2; bases outside the gene matches: 6. Germline loops: CDR1 DFQATT, CDR2 SNEGSKA (reference sequence). The CDR3 is 15 residues long. In DNA, the CDR3 is TGCAGTGCGGCCGGGACTAGCGGGTCCACAGATACGCAGTATTTT. Translating gives CSAAGTSGSTDTQYF.

This clonotype has just a few counts. One base separates it from a far larger clone, so it is likely a read error. The CDR3 region is CASTPGYEQYF. The CDR3 bases are TGTGCCAGCACCCCAGGCTACGAGCAGTACTTC. The chain employs TRBV28 and TRBJ2-7; no clear D gene. Germline CDR1 and CDR2: MDHEN and SYDVKM. The CDR3 is made up of 11 amino acids. With 7 bases removed from V and 3 bases from J, the gap between germline ends came to 7 bases.

This clonotype was counted at least ten times. The rearrangement joins TRBV29-1 to TRBJ2-7; possibly TRBD2 for D (6 bases). The CDR3 consists of 11 residues. V lost 6 bases and J 5 bases, leaving 11 bases between the germline ends. Germline CDR1 is SQVTM and CDR2 is ANQGSEA. CDR3 DNA sequence: TGCAGCGTCTTACTAGCCCACGAGCAGTACTTC. Amino acid sequence: CSVLLAHEQYF.

The V gene is TRBV29-1, the J gene TRBJ2-7, with 7 bases matching TRBD1. The junction had 12 bases not matched to a gene; V was cut back by 7 bases and J by 6 bases. CDR1 and CDR2 (germline): SQVTM, ANQGSEA. This CDR3 comprises 13 residues. CDR3 protein: CSAIGTAFFEQYF. DNA for the CDR3: TGCAGCGCTATAGGGACAGCCTTTTTCGAGCAGTACTTC.

This clonotype was observed a few times. The chain combines TRBV15 with TRBJ2-5; possibly TRBD2 for D (5 bases). The V gene's germline CDR1 is LNHNV and CDR2 YYDKDF (reference sequence). V was pared by 7 bases and J by 1 base, with 13 bases between. The CDR3 has 14 residues. CDR3 sequence reads: CATKRPEGQETQYF. For the CDR3, the DNA is TGTGCCACCAAACGTCCAGAGGGCCAAGAGACCCAGTACTTC.

The chain carries TRBV29-1 and TRBJ2-1, with D possibly being TRBD2 (7 bases). This CDR3 is built from 15 residues. Looked up from germline, CDR1 is SQVTM and CDR2 is ANQGSEA. With 7 bases removed from V and 2 bases from J, the gap between germline ends came to 18 bases. CDR3 in DNA: TGCAGCGCCCGAAGCTCGGGGGGCCCCTACAATGAGCAGTTCTTC. Amino acid sequence: CSARSSGGPYNEQFF.

The chain has TRBV7-9 and TRBJ2-1; D is possibly TRBD1 (6 bases). Germline lookup yields CDR1 SEHNR and CDR2 FQNEAQ (reference sequence). The CDR3 extends over 17 amino acids. The ends were cut back, 5 bases at V and 1 base at J, with 18 bases in the middle. The CDR3 protein is CASSPIGQYHSYNEQFF. In DNA, the CDR3 is TGTGCCAGCAGCCCTATTGGACAGTACCATTCCTACAATGAGCAGTTCTTC.